This T cell receptor beta chain was documented in a study of CD8 T cells in ankylosing spondylitis. Overall study findings and caveats: A TCR beta motif of eight highly homologous variants appeared characteristic of ankylosing spondylitis blood. Enrichment of disease-linked clones was reportedly significant in matched ankylosing spondylitis synovial fluid. Clones linked to disease, bearing a CD8+ phenotype, were relatively rare in peripheral blood. There were earlier reports of some motif variants in reactive arthritis synovial fluid and blood.

Quantitative barcoded 5'-RACE was used to prepare TCR beta libraries. TCRdb recomputed calls from the 5' RACE reads with MiXCR, one row per CDR3 protein. The repertoire holds fewer than 550,000 distinct CDR3 sequences, with about 5% as singletons. This clonotype was seen ten or more times. Its antigen is still unknown. This receptor was identified in a male donor with ankylosing spondylitis. The sample comprised blood, either unsorted or a sorted T cell fraction (not recorded which).

The CDR3 bases are TGCGCCAGCAACTTTGGGGGCACAGATACGCAGTATTTT. It is translated as CASNFGGTDTQYF. The gene calls are TRBV5-1 and TRBJ2-3; D is unclear. The CDR3 has 13 residues. The V end was cut by 6 bases, the J end by 1 base, with 9 bases between. CDR1 SGHRS and CDR2 YFSETQ come from the germline V gene.